Presented here are 14 T cell receptor beta chains from one specimen sequenced in a study of technical replicates of blood from a few donors. Profiling relied on immunoSEQ multiplex PCR, and the TCRdb table lists in-frame clones only, not all of them. The sample contains 70,000 to 90,000 clones, roughly 92% of which appear only once. The sequenced material came from T cells isolated from PBMCs. The source is a human donor in good health.

This chain connects TRBV6-6 to TRBJ1-5, with D hard to call. The CDR3 covers 14 residues. V was shortened by 5 bases and J by 2 bases, with 10 bases between the two germline ends. Germline V lookup: CDR1 MNHNY, CDR2 SVGAGI (reference sequence). The DNA of the CDR3 is TGTGCCAGCAGTGAGAGGGAGGGCAATCAGCCCCAGCATTTT. Amino acid sequence: CASSEREGNQPQHF.

V gene TRBV29-1 combines with J gene TRBJ1-5; D might be TRBD1 (6 bases). Germline CDR1 SQVTM, CDR2 ANQGSEA. Deletions cut 2 bases from V and 5 bases from J, with 10 bases between. This CDR3 has 13 residues. CDR3 protein: CSVETQGDQPQHF. DNA for the CDR3: TGCAGCGTTGAAACACAGGGAGATCAGCCCCAGCATTTT. The whole variable domain, remainder taken from reference TRBV29-1 and TRBJ1-5, is SAVISQKPSRDICQRGTSLTIQCQVDSQVTMMFWYRQQPGQSLTLIATANQGSEATYESGFVIDKFPISRPNLTFSTLTVSNMSPEDSSIYLCSVETQGDQPQHFGDGTRLSIL.

The chain has TRBV28 and TRBJ2-5, with 11 nucleotides matching TRBD2. The CDR3 contains 17 residues. V dropped 2 bases and J dropped 2; count of bases not matched to a gene: 7. From germline, CDR1 is MDHEN and CDR2 SYDVKM. The CDR3 bases are TGTGCCAGCAGTTTAGGGGGACTAGCGGATGTACAAGAGACCCAGTACTTC. Amino acids: CASSLGGLADVQETQYF.

This clone came up once. The chain is built from TRBV6-5 and TRBJ2-2; TRBD1 agrees at 9 bases. Germline-derived CDR1 and CDR2 are MNHEY and SVGAGI. The J segment lost 7 bases and the V segment lost 2 bases, leaving 8 bases of the junction unmatched. The CDR3 covers 16 residues. Written as DNA, the CDR3 is TGTGCCAGCAGTTACCGAATCGACAGGGGGAGCGGGGAGCTGTTTTTT. Translation gives CASSYRIDRGSGELFF.

This clone came up a few times. The chain employs TRBV30 and TRBJ1-2; D is uncertain. Germline CDR1 GTSNPN, CDR2 SVGIG (reference sequence). Trimming left V 0 bases short and J 4 bases short, with 6 bases between. The CDR3 contains 12 residues. The CDR3 protein is CAWSVSGYGYTF. The CDR3 bases are TGTGCCTGGAGTGTATCCGGCTATGGCTACACCTTC.

The V call is TRBV5-1, the J call TRBJ2-1; 10 nucleotides align to TRBD2. With V trimmed by 2 bases and J by 0 bases, 14 bases remained unmatched. The CDR3 has 20 amino acids. CDR1 SGHRS and CDR2 YFSETQ come from the germline V gene. As DNA, the CDR3 is TGCGCCAGCAGCTTTTACTCCGCTAGCGGGGGCGCTTACTCCTACAATGAGCAGTTCTTC. Its protein product is CASSFYSASGGAYSYNEQFF.

The chain carries TRBV30 and TRBJ1-4; TRBD1 matches 9 bases. Germline lookup yields CDR1 GTSNPN and CDR2 SVGIG (reference sequence). V was clipped by 1 base and J by 5 bases; unmatched bases: 8. The CDR3 covers 16 residues. The CDR3 loop reads CAWSASRTGVNEKLFF. The CDR3 bases are TGTGCCTGGAGTGCTTCTCGGACAGGGGTGAATGAAAAACTGTTTTTT.

This chain links TRBV5-1 with TRBJ1-5; D remains unclear. The CDR3 sequence is 15 residues long. The germline V gene encodes CDR1 SGHRS and CDR2 YFSETQ. The V and J ends lost 4 bases and 0 bases respectively, with 11 bases between them. CDR3 sequence: CASSPGGPSNQPQHF. As DNA, the CDR3 is TGCGCCAGCAGCCCCGGAGGCCCTAGCAATCAGCCCCAGCATTTT.

The chain employs TRBV7-9 and TRBJ2-4, with 8 bases matching TRBD1. Germline values: CDR1 SEHNR, CDR2 FQNEAQ (reference sequence). The V and J ends lost 2 bases and 2 bases, in that order; junction bases with no gene match: 14. The length of the CDR3 is 19 residues. The CDR3 nucleotides are TGTGCCAGCAGCTTATGGCAGGGGGCGGTTGTTGGGACCAAAAACATTCAGTACTTC. Translated, it gives CASSLWQGAVVGTKNIQYF.

Only one count was recorded for this clone. The chain couples TRBV6-1 to TRBJ2-1, with D perhaps TRBD2 (6 bases). V shed 4 bases and J shed 12 bases, with 16 bases lying between them. This CDR3 is built from 13 residues. The germline V gene has CDR1 MNHNS and CDR2 SASEGT. The CDR3 bases are TGTGCCAGCAGTGTGGAGGGCTGGTACGGGCAGTTCTTC. This sequence encodes CASSVEGWYGQFF.

The chain carries TRBV28 and TRBJ2-3; perhaps TRBD1 as D (5 bases). The V gene's germline CDR1 is MDHEN and CDR2 SYDVKM. Trimming shortened V by 7 bases and J by 4 bases, and 18 bases separated the two germline ends. This CDR3 contains 15 residues. The CDR3 DNA reads as TGTGCCAGCAACCCCTGGACATTCCGGCCAGATACGCAGTATTTT. It specifies CASNPWTFRPDTQYF. The variable domain in full, with the rest retrieved from reference TRBV28 and TRBJ2-3, is DVKVTQSSRYLVKRTGEKVFLECVQDMDHENMFWYRQDPGLGLRLIYFSYDVKMKEKGDIPEGYSVSREKKERFSLILESASTNQTSMYLCASNPWTFRPDTQYFGPGTRLTVL.

The chain combines TRBV6-5 with TRBJ2-7, with 8 bases lining up with TRBD1. With V trimmed by 5 bases and J by 6 bases, 12 bases remained unmatched. Germline CDR1 and CDR2: MNHEY and SVGAGI. The length of the CDR3 is 15 residues. The CDR3 region has the DNA TGTGCCAGCAGTCGAGTAGGACAGGGCCCCGCCGAGCAGTACTTC. This gives the protein CASSRVGQGPAEQYF.

The chain carries TRBV2 and TRBJ2-3, with D perhaps TRBD2 (5 bases). Germline V gene data show CDR1 as SNHLY and CDR2 as FYNNEI. Trimming shortened V by 7 bases and J by 2 bases, and 16 bases separated the two germline ends. This CDR3 is built from 15 residues. The CDR3 coding sequence is TGTGCCAGCACCCCCCGAGGCGGGTACACAGATACGCAGTATTTT. This encodes CASTPRGGYTDTQYF.

This clone is a singleton in its sample. The genes are TRBV6-5 and TRBJ1-5; TRBD1 agrees at 8 bases. The ends lost 6 bases at V and 4 bases at J; junction bases unmatched: 8. From germline, CDR1 is MNHEY and CDR2 SVGAGI. The CDR3 spans 15 residues. The CDR3 DNA reads TGTGCCAGCAGGCCGGACAGGGAACAAAATCAGCCCCAGCATTTT. Translating gives CASRPDREQNQPQHF.